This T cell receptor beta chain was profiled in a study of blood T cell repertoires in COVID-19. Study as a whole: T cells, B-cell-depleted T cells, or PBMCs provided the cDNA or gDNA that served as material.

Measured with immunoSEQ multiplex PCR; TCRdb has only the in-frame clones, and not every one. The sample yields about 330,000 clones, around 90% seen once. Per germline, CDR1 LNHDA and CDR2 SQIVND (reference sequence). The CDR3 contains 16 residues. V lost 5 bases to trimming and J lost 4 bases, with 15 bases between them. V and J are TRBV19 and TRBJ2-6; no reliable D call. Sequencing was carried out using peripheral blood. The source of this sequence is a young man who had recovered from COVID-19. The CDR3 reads CASSVSHVAGANVLTF. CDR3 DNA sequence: TGTGCCAGTAGTGTTTCCCACGTAGCCGGGGCCAACGTCCTGACTTTC.